This T cell receptor (beta chain) is drawn from a study of blood T cell repertoires in COVID-19. About the study: COVID-19 samples, acute and convalescent, were from the United States, Italy and Spain.

Trimming cost V 2 bases and J 3 bases, with 11 bases left between them. The CDR3 is 16 amino acids. Germline loops: CDR1 MNHEY, CDR2 SMNVEV (reference sequence). Original analysis: Reference gene primer amplification yielded estimated nucleated cell counts. Some clones are missing from TCRdb's copy, which holds only in-frame ones; the method was immunoSEQ multiplex PCR. V and J calls plus clone size are reproduced from that table; the DNA served to infer D and trimming. The sample holds roughly 80,000 clones; over 75% are singletons and the top ten take about 5.3%. This TCR derives from a man aged 45 to 65 with active COVID-19. Sequences were obtained from peripheral blood. This chain connects TRBV27 to TRBJ2-6; no reliable D call. CDR3 nucleotides: TGTGCCAGCAGTTTAGGCTTTCCGGGTGGGGCCAACGTCCTGACTTTC. Translation: CASSLGFPGGANVLTF.